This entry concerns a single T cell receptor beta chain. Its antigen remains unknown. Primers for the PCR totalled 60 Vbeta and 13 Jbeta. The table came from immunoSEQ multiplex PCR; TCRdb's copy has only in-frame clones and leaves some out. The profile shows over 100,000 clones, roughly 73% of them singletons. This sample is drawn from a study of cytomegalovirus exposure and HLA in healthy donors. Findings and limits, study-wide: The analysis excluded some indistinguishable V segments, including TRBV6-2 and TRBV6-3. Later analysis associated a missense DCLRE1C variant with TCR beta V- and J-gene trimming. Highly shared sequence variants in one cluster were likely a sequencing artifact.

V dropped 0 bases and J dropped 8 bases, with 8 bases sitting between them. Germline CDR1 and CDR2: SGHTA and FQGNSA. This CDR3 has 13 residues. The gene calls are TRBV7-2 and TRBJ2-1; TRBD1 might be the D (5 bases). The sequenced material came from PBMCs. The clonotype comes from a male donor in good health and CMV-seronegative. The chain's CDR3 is CASSLAQGDEQFF. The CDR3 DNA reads TGTGCCAGCAGCTTAGCCCAGGGTGATGAGCAGTTCTTC. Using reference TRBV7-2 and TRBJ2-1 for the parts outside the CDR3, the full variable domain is GAGVSQSPSNKVTEKGKDVELRCDPISGHTALYWYRQSLGQGLEFLIYFQGNSAPDKSGLPSDRFSAERTGGSVSTLTIQRTQQEDSAVYLCASSLAQGDEQFFGPGTRLTVL.